A selection of T cell receptor beta chains follows, all from one sample in a study of naive and memory T cell subsets. TCRdb reanalysed the UMI-ligation and nested PCR reads using MiXCR and keeps one entry per CDR3 protein. The sample holds around 18,000 distinct CDR3 sequences, 7.5% to 10% seen once. The sequences come from skin, collected from a tuberculin skin test site. The receptors shown here come from an adult in good health. The CDR3 runs from the conserved cysteine through the conserved F or W. The D gene is left open where the match is weak. Size is stated for part of the rows, as once, few or many counts, or as a class when the clone is expanded.

v_gene: TRBV7-9
j_gene: TRBJ2-3
abundance: few
d_gene: -
CDR3aa: CASSLGPATDTQYF
CDR3nt: TGTGCCAGCAGCTTAGGGCCCGCCACAGATACGCAGTATTTT

v_gene: TRBV6-1
j_gene: TRBJ2-1
abundance: few
d_gene: -
CDR3aa: CASTGVAGYEQFF
CDR3nt: TGTGCCAGCACTGGGGTGGCAGGATATGAGCAGTTCTTC

v_gene: TRBV29-1
j_gene: TRBJ2-4
abundance: -
d_gene: TRBD2
CDR3aa: CSALIHGASGDIAKNIQYF
CDR3nt: TGCAGCGCCTTAATCCACGGGGCTAGCGGGGACATAGCCAAAAACATTCAGTACTTC

v_gene: TRBV25-1
j_gene: TRBJ1-4
abundance: -
d_gene: -
CDR3aa: CASSEWGGGTNEKLFF
CDR3nt: TGTGCCAGCAGTGAATGGGGCGGCGGAACTAATGAAAAACTGTTTTTT

v_gene: TRBV5-1
j_gene: TRBJ2-2
abundance: many
d_gene: TRBD1
CDR3aa: CASSRPPRGFAGELFF
CDR3nt: TGCGCCAGCAGTAGACCTCCCAGGGGGTTCGCCGGGGAGCTGTTTTTT

v_gene: TRBV28
j_gene: TRBJ2-1
abundance: -
d_gene: TRBD1
CDR3aa: CASSLDRGGWNEQFF
CDR3nt: TGTGCCAGCAGTTTGGACAGGGGAGGTTGGAATGAGCAGTTCTTC

v_gene: TRBV28
j_gene: TRBJ2-7
abundance: few
d_gene: -
CDR3aa: CASRSSKVFSYEQYF
CDR3nt: TGTGCCAGCAGATCCTCGAAAGTCTTCTCCTACGAGCAGTACTTC

v_gene: TRBV30
j_gene: TRBJ2-5
abundance: -
d_gene: -
CDR3aa: CAWSVRRAETQYF
CDR3nt: TGTGCCTGGAGTGTAAGGCGGGCAGAGACCCAGTACTTC

v_gene: TRBV14
j_gene: TRBJ2-1
abundance: many
d_gene: -
CDR3aa: CASSQGSPSSYNEQFF
CDR3nt: TGTGCCAGCAGCCAAGGGTCCCCGAGCTCCTACAATGAGCAGTTCTTC

v_gene: TRBV11-3
j_gene: TRBJ1-1
abundance: -
d_gene: -
CDR3aa: CASSGGRQTEAFF
CDR3nt: TGTGCCAGCAGCGGGGGTCGGCAGACTGAAGCTTTCTTT

v_gene: TRBV20-1
j_gene: TRBJ2-3
abundance: few
d_gene: -
CDR3aa: CSASGRATDTQYF
CDR3nt: TGCAGTGCTAGCGGGAGAGCTACAGATACGCAGTATTTT

v_gene: TRBV11-2
j_gene: TRBJ2-5
abundance: -
d_gene: -
CDR3aa: CASSLWRGETQYF
CDR3nt: TGTGCCAGCAGCTTATGGCGGGGAGAGACCCAGTACTTC

v_gene: TRBV11-2
j_gene: TRBJ2-1
abundance: many
d_gene: TRBD2
CDR3aa: CASSKPGLALNVNEQFF
CDR3nt: TGTGCCAGCAGCAAGCCGGGACTAGCTTTAAATGTGAATGAGCAGTTCTTC

v_gene: TRBV12-3/TRBV12-4
j_gene: TRBJ2-5
abundance: many
d_gene: -
CDR3aa: CASSSSQETQYF
CDR3nt: TGTGCCAGCAGTTCCAGCCAAGAGACCCAGTACTTC

v_gene: TRBV18
j_gene: TRBJ2-1
abundance: few
d_gene: -
CDR3aa: CASSPTNQGNEQFF
CDR3nt: TGTGCCAGCTCACCAACAAATCAGGGAAATGAGCAGTTCTTC

v_gene: TRBV29-1
j_gene: TRBJ2-7
abundance: medium-sized
d_gene: TRBD2
CDR3aa: CSVGEGRYEQYF
CDR3nt: TGCAGCGTTGGGGAGGGTCGCTACGAGCAGTACTTC

v_gene: TRBV20-1
j_gene: TRBJ2-7
abundance: many
d_gene: -
CDR3aa: CSARDRGQGIYEQYF
CDR3nt: TGCAGTGCTAGAGATCGGGGGCAGGGGATCTACGAGCAGTACTTC

v_gene: TRBV11-2
j_gene: TRBJ2-3
abundance: many
d_gene: -
CDR3aa: CASSLGTAEITDTQYF
CDR3nt: TGTGCCAGCAGCTTAGGGACAGCCGAGATCACAGATACGCAGTATTTT

v_gene: TRBV10-3
j_gene: TRBJ2-7
abundance: few
d_gene: -
CDR3aa: CAIAGSGYEQYF
CDR3nt: TGTGCCATCGCGGGGAGCGGCTACGAGCAGTACTTC

v_gene: TRBV9
j_gene: TRBJ2-1
abundance: medium-sized
d_gene: -
CDR3aa: CASSPEGLDNEQFF
CDR3nt: TGTGCCAGCAGCCCCGAGGGCTTGGACAATGAGCAGTTCTTC

v_gene: TRBV7-2
j_gene: TRBJ2-7
abundance: once
d_gene: -
CDR3aa: CASSLLDGISYEQYF
CDR3nt: TGTGCCAGCAGCTTATTGGACGGAATCTCCTACGAGCAGTACTTC

v_gene: TRBV29-1
j_gene: TRBJ2-7
abundance: -
d_gene: TRBD2
CDR3aa: CSVARGRASDEQYF
CDR3nt: TGCAGCGTCGCCCGCGGGAGAGCCTCTGACGAGCAGTACTTC

v_gene: TRBV7-9
j_gene: TRBJ2-3
abundance: -
d_gene: TRBD2
CDR3aa: CASSFSGGQYF
CDR3nt: TGTGCCAGCAGCTTTAGCGGGGGGCAGTATTTT

v_gene: TRBV5-6
j_gene: TRBJ2-3
abundance: medium-sized
d_gene: TRBD2
CDR3aa: CASSSPGRSADTQYF
CDR3nt: TGTGCCAGCAGCTCCCCCGGGAGGTCGGCAGATACGCAGTATTTT

v_gene: TRBV21-1
j_gene: TRBJ2-7
abundance: few
d_gene: -
CDR3aa: CASSKVPGHPYEQYF
CDR3nt: TGTGCCAGCAGCAAAGTTCCGGGACACCCCTACGAGCAGTACTTC

v_gene: TRBV29-1
j_gene: TRBJ1-2
abundance: medium-sized
d_gene: -
CDR3aa: CSVEDGGAPSSGYTF
CDR3nt: TGCAGCGTTGAAGATGGGGGGGCACCCTCTTCTGGCTACACCTTC

v_gene: TRBV25-1
j_gene: TRBJ2-7
abundance: many
d_gene: -
CDR3aa: CASLGVPYEQYF
CDR3nt: TGTGCCAGCCTCGGGGTCCCCTACGAGCAGTACTTC

v_gene: TRBV12-3/TRBV12-4
j_gene: TRBJ2-7
abundance: medium-sized
d_gene: TRBD1
CDR3aa: CASSSTTGTGRPYEQYF
CDR3nt: TGTGCCAGCAGTTCTACCACCGGGACAGGGCGGCCCTACGAGCAGTACTTC